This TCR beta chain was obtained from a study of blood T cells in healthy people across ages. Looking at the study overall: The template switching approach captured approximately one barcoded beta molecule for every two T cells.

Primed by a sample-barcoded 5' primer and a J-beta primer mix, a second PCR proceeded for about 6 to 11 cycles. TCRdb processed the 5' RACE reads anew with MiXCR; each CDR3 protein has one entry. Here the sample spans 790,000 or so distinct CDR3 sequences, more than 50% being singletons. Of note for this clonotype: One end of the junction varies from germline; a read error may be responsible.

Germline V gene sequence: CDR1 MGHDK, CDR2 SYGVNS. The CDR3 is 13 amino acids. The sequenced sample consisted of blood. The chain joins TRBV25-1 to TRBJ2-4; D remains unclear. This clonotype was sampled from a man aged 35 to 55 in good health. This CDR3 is CAGSAVAKNIQYF. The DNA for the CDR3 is TGTGCCGGCAGTGCGGTAGCCAAAAACATTCAGTACTTC.